This T cell receptor beta chain comes out of a study of shared clonotypes between healthy human individuals. This CDR3 spans 16 amino acids. Germline CDR1 reads MGHRA; CDR2 reads YSYEKL. The data were produced by immunoSEQ multiplex PCR, yet TCRdb's version contains in-frame clones alone and is incomplete. The sample consists of 550,000 to 850,000 clones, roughly 72% of them appearing once. With respect to this clone: Germline and junction disagree at one end, which may indicate a read error.

The sequencing input was memory CD4+ T cells sorted from blood. Sample subset: CD45RA-negative fraction. The chain has TRBV4-1 and TRBJ1-2, with TRBD1 matching over 7 bases. This clonotype originated in a woman aged 25 to 45 in good health. This CDR3 is CASSQAGAGGVSTRYF. The DNA for the CDR3 is TGCGCCAGCAGCCAAGCGGGAGCAGGGGGGGTATCAACCAGATACTTC.